This TCR beta chain derives from a study of OX40 agonist ivuxolimab in advanced cancers. Overall study: Those enrolled were approximately 87% male, with a mean age of around 58 years and ages from roughly 23 to 79. Study-wide results and limits: Among the nonresponders, some also had low normalized T-cell clonal expansion. Dose levels from 0.1 to 3.0 mg/kg saw CD4+ and CD8+ blood T cells expand clonally by week 6.

Comments on this clone: The antigen is unknown.

Using immunoSEQ multiplex PCR, the repertoire was profiled, and TCRdb retains in-frame clones only, with some absent. Here the sample spans around 18,000 clones, roughly 72% being singletons. Germline V CDR1 and CDR2: LNHDA, SQIVND (reference sequence). This CDR3 is built from 13 residues. V dropped 5 bases and J dropped 2; count of bases not matched to a gene: 1. The sequence derives from an adult with an advanced solid tumor such as melanoma, head and neck, liver or kidney cancer. The V gene is TRBV19, the J gene TRBJ2-7, with TRBD1 matching over 9 bases. The sample in question was CD4+ or CD8+ T cells sorted from blood, obtained in a trial of the OX40 agonist ivuxolimab. CDR3 coding DNA: TGTGCCAGTAGTTGGACAGGGGCCTACGAGCAGTACTTC. This gives the protein CASSWTGAYEQYF. Complete variable domain (other parts from reference TRBV19 and TRBJ2-7): DGGITQSPKYLFRKEGQNVTLSCEQNLNHDAMYWYRQDPGQGLRLIYYSQIVNDFQKGDIAEGYSVSREKKESFPLTVTSAQKNPTAFYLCASSWTGAYEQYFGPGTRLTVT.